Presented here are 28 T cell receptor beta chains from one specimen sequenced in a study of blood T cells in healthy people across ages. Together with a sample-barcoded 5' primer, a J-beta primer mix was included in a second PCR lasting about 7 to 11 cycles. Each CDR3 protein gets one entry after TCRdb re-called the 5' RACE reads with MiXCR. Of more than 1,400,000 distinct CDR3 sequences listed, approximately 42% are singletons. Sequences were obtained from blood. The source of these receptors is a woman in her late teens or twenties in good health.

This clonotype was observed a few times. This rearrangement joins TRBV6-5 to TRBJ2-5, with 7 bases aligning to TRBD1. The DNA end is more similar to TRBJ2-7, so the J call may be wrong. CDR1 is MNHEY, CDR2 SVGAGI, per germline. The CDR3 is 15 residues long. CDR3 bases: TGTGCCAGCAGAAAAGGTCCCGGGACAGATAACGAGCAGTACTTC. Its protein is CASRKGPGTDNEQYF.

V gene TRBV28 combines with J gene TRBJ2-7, with D perhaps assigned TRBD1 or TRBD2 (5 bases each). CDR3 length: 16 residues. Germline CDR1 and CDR2: MDHEN and SYDVKM. The V end was cut by 6 bases, the J end by 3 bases, with 21 bases between. CDR3 protein: CASSLSLGDLVYEQYF. The CDR3 DNA sequence: TGTGCCAGCAGCCTCTCATTGGGGGATCTCGTCTACGAGCAGTACTTC.

The V gene is TRBV18, the J gene TRBJ1-2, with 7 bases lining up with TRBD1. V gave up 6 bases and J gave up 3 bases; unmatched junction bases: 10. Germline V CDR1 and CDR2: KGHSH, LQKENI. The length of the CDR3 is 15 residues. The CDR3 protein is CASSPTTGVDYGYTF. The CDR3 nucleotides are TGTGCCAGCTCGCCTACTACAGGGGTTGACTATGGCTACACCTTC.

The chain is built from TRBV3-1 and TRBJ2-7; 7 bases map to TRBD2. V lost 0 bases and J lost 1; bases outside the gene matches: 15. The CDR3 runs to 19 residues. CDR1 and CDR2 (germline): LGHDT, YNNKEL (reference sequence). CDR3 sequence reads: CASSQDLPLAVLESYEQYF. The CDR3, as DNA: TGTGCCAGCAGCCAAGATCTTCCGCTAGCGGTTCTCGAATCCTACGAGCAGTACTTC.

The genes are TRBV21-1 and TRBJ2-7; the listed D gene, TRBD1, was not tested against the DNA. TRBV21-1 is a recognized pseudogene. The CDR3 is 12 residues long. The chain's CDR3 is CATRDVRGEQYF. In DNA, the CDR3 is TGTGCCACCCGGGACGTCCGTGGCGAGCAGTACTTC.

This clonotype was observed a handful of times. The chain is built from TRBV20-1 and TRBJ2-5, with TRBD2 identical over 9 bases. Germline CDR1 DFQATT, CDR2 SNEGSKA (reference sequence). V lost 7 bases to trimming and J lost 5 bases; unmatched junction nucleotides: 11. This CDR3 has 14 residues. The DNA of the CDR3 is TGCAGTGTTTCCCCCGGGACTAGCTCTGAGACCCAGTACTTC. It translates to CSVSPGTSSETQYF.

This clonotype was found a few times. This rearrangement joins TRBV7-2 to TRBJ1-4; 7 bases agree with TRBD1. CDR1 and CDR2 (germline): SGHTA, FQGNSA. With 0 bases clipped from V and 5 bases from J, the junction kept 0 bases outside the gene matches. This CDR3 comprises 14 residues. The CDR3 loop is CASSLADRNEKLFF. The CDR3 DNA reads as TGTGCCAGCAGCTTAGCGGACAGGAATGAAAAACTGTTTTTT.

The chain combines TRBV20-1 with TRBJ2-1, with D tentatively TRBD1 or TRBD2 (5 bases each). CDR1 and CDR2 (germline): DFQATT, SNEGSKA (reference sequence). This CDR3 spans 14 amino acids. The V end lost 4 bases, the J end lost 4 bases, and 14 bases lay between the germline ends. CDR3 in DNA: TGCAGTGCTACCGACAGCTCGGGATACAATGAGCAGTTCTTC. Amino acid sequence: CSATDSSGYNEQFF.

This clonotype came up once. V is TRBV6-1 and J is TRBJ2-7; maybe TRBD2 (6 bases). CDR3 size: 13 residues. Trimming took 1 base from V and 5 from J, leaving 9 bases between them. Germline CDR1 MNHNS, CDR2 SASEGT. The CDR3 nucleotides read TGTGCCAGCAGTGAAGTTCGGGGGAACGAGCAGTACTTC. It codes for CASSEVRGNEQYF.

This chain joins TRBV12-3 or TRBV12-4 and TRBJ2-3; 7 bases agree with TRBD2. The CDR3 length is 15 residues. The V and J ends lost 6 bases and 4 bases, in that order; junction bases with no gene match: 10. The CDR3 DNA follows: TGTGCCAGCAGCTTAAATGGCGGGGGAGCAGATACGCAGTATTTT. Translation: CASSLNGGGADTQYF.

Notes on this clonotype: At one end, the junction sequence differs from germline, possibly due to a read error. The rearrangement joins TRBV20-1 to TRBJ2-1, with 9 bases identical to TRBD1. This CDR3 has 16 amino acids. Germline CDR1 reads DFQATT; CDR2 reads SNEGSKA (reference sequence). DNA for the CDR3: TGCAGTTCCCCCGGGACAGGGAGGGTTGGGGCCAATGAGCAGGTCTTC. Amino acids: CSSPGTGRVGANEQVF.

This clonotype was counted between two and nine times. As DNA, the CDR3 is TGTGCCAGCAGTTTATCGGGAACAGTCGATGGCTACACCTTC. It yields the protein CASSLSGTVDGYTF. The genes are TRBV27 and TRBJ1-2; D remains ambiguous. Trimming stripped 0 bases from V and 6 bases from J, with 11 bases between. Germline loops: CDR1 MNHEY, CDR2 SMNVEV (reference sequence). The length of the CDR3 is 14 residues.

This clonotype came up a few times. The chain joins TRBV7-9 to TRBJ1-2; 7 nucleotides match TRBD1. J gave up 6 bases and V 5 bases, and 12 bases lay outside the gene matches. The CDR3 has 15 residues. In germline, CDR1 is SEHNR, CDR2 FQNEAQ (reference sequence). The CDR3 reads CASSQGGGLADGYTF. CDR3 DNA: TGTGCCAGCAGCCAGGGGGGGGGTTTGGCGGATGGCTACACCTTC. Variable domain in full (rest from reference TRBV7-9 and TRBJ1-2): DTGVSQNPRHKITKRGQNVTFRCDPISEHNRLYWYRQTLGQGPEFLTYFQNEAQLEKSRLLSDRFSAERPKGSFSTLEIQRTEQGDSAMYLCASSQGGGLADGYTFGSGTRLTVV.

Details on this clonotype: One junction end does not reproduce the germline sequence, and a read error may be involved. This chain links TRBV6-6 with TRBJ2-1; D is possibly TRBD1 or TRBD2 (6 bases each). The germline gives CDR1 MNHNY, CDR2 SVGAGI (reference sequence). The CDR3 contains 12 residues. The CDR3 sequence: CAGRRGDNEQFF. In DNA form, the CDR3 reads TGTGCCGGCAGAAGGGGGGACAATGAGCAGTTCTTC.

V is TRBV20-1 and J is TRBJ1-2; tentatively, D is TRBD1 (5 bases). Trimming stripped 0 bases from V and 4 bases from J, with 9 bases between. The CDR3 is 13 residues long. Germline lookup yields CDR1 DFQATT and CDR2 SNEGSKA (reference sequence). The CDR3 spells CSARDGTPYGYTF. CDR3 bases: TGCAGTGCTAGAGATGGGACCCCCTATGGCTACACCTTC.

This clonotype turned up a few times. CDR3 DNA: TGTGCCAGCAGCCCCCCGGGTCAGACTAACTATGGCTACACCTTC. Translating gives CASSPPGQTNYGYTF. V usage is TRBV7-8 and J usage is TRBJ1-2, with no clear D. Germline loops: CDR1 SGHVS, CDR2 FQNEAQ. The CDR3 consists of 15 residues. The V gene lost 5 bases and the J gene lost 0 bases, with 13 bases spanning the gap.

This chain joins TRBV9 and TRBJ2-1, with D perhaps matching TRBD1 or TRBD2 (5 bases each). The V and J ends lost 0 bases and 8 bases respectively, with 12 bases between them. Germline lookup yields CDR1 SGDLS and CDR2 YYNGEE. CDR3 length equals 14 residues. This chain's CDR3 is CASSVDVGVDEQFF. The CDR3 bases are TGTGCCAGCAGCGTAGATGTGGGGGTCGATGAGCAGTTCTTC.

The chain uses TRBV7-8 and TRBJ2-3, with 11 bases matching TRBD2. Germline-derived CDR1 and CDR2 are SGHVS and FQNEAQ. The CDR3 totals 16 residues. J was trimmed by 5 bases and V by 5 bases; bases with no gene match: 9. The CDR3 DNA follows: TGTGCCAGCAGCATCTATAGCGGGAGGGGTAGAGATACGCAGTATTTT. Encoded protein: CASSIYSGRGRDTQYF.

V and J are TRBV29-1 and TRBJ2-2; D uncertain. Germline CDR1 and CDR2: SQVTM and ANQGSEA. CDR3 size: 15 residues. Trimming took off 3 bases at V and 0 bases at J, with 11 bases between the two ends. DNA of the CDR3: TGCAGCGTTGAGTTAGTGACACCGAACACCGGGGAGCTGTTTTTT. Translating gives CSVELVTPNTGELFF.

This clonotype was seen a few times. The CDR3 region is CASSVTLAGGNEQFF. The CDR3 DNA follows: TGCGCCAGCAGCGTTACTCTAGCGGGAGGCAATGAGCAGTTCTTC. This rearrangement joins TRBV4-1 to TRBJ2-1; 11 bases agree with TRBD2. CDR3 length equals 15 residues. Germline-derived CDR1 and CDR2 are MGHRA and YSYEKL. J lost 6 bases, V lost 5 bases, and 6 bases had no gene match.

This clonotype has a count of ten or more. The J gene is TRBJ2-3, the V gene TRBV29-1; D gene ambiguous. Germline V gives CDR1 SQVTM, CDR2 ANQGSEA. The CDR3 is made up of 11 amino acids. The ends were cut back, 1 base at V and 11 bases at J, with 10 bases in the middle. CDR3 loop: CSVEVRDEQYF. The CDR3 DNA reads TGCAGCGTTGAAGTTCGAGACGAGCAGTATTTT.

The chain is built from TRBV12-5 and TRBJ1-2; D gene ambiguous. The CDR3 contains 14 residues. The ends were cut back, 1 base at V and 4 bases at J, with 10 bases in the middle. In germline, CDR1 is LGHNT, CDR2 FRNRAP. The CDR3 here is CASGLETVAYGYTF. The CDR3 nucleotides read TGTGCTAGTGGTTTGGAAACAGTAGCCTATGGCTACACCTTC. The whole variable domain, filled in from reference TRBV12-5 and TRBJ1-2, reads DARVTQTPRHKVTEMGQEVTMRCQPILGHNTVFWYRQTMMQGLELLAYFRNRAPLDDSGMPKDRFSAEMPDATLATLKIQPSEPRDSAVYFCASGLETVAYGYTFGSGTRLTVV.

This clonotype was counted between two and nine times. The chain recombines TRBV4-1 with TRBJ2-3; 7 nucleotides align to TRBD2. Germline V CDR1 and CDR2: MGHRA, YSYEKL. The CDR3 is 16 amino acids. The V and J ends lost 1 base and 4 bases, in that order; junction bases with no gene match: 8. The CDR3 nucleotides are TGCGCCAGCAGCCAAGCATCCGGGCGGGGGTCAGATACGCAGTATTTT. Encoded protein: CASSQASGRGSDTQYF.

This clonotype was counted a few times. The rearrangement joins TRBV7-2 to TRBJ2-3; tentative D call: TRBD2 (7 bases). The CDR3 consists of 15 residues. The V gene's germline CDR1 is SGHTA and CDR2 FQGNSA. The ends were cut back, 7 bases at V and 3 bases at J, with 17 bases in the middle. The CDR3 bases are TGTGCCAGCACCAATATGGGGGGGCGAACAGATACGCAGTATTTT. Translated: CASTNMGGRTDTQYF.

This clonotype was counted ten times or more. The rearrangement links TRBV21-1 to TRBJ2-5; TRBD1, the table's D call, lacks a check against the DNA. TRBV21-1 is a pseudogene segment. The CDR3 loop spans 14 amino acids. CDR3 sequence reads: CASTPDRNQETQYF. DNA for the CDR3: TGTGCCAGCACCCCGGACAGGAACCAAGAGACCCAGTACTTC.

A remark on this clonotype: A read error may account for a junction end that differs from germline. The rearrangement links TRBV12-3 or TRBV12-4 to TRBJ2-3; 11 bases line up with TRBD2. The CDR3 totals 16 residues. CDR3 amino acids: CASSLGSGGASDTQYF. CDR3 DNA: TGTGCCAGCAGCTTAGGTAGCGGGGGGGCCTCAGATACGCAGTATTTT.

The genes are TRBV12-3 or TRBV12-4 and TRBJ1-4; 12 bases fit TRBD1. CDR3 length equals 19 residues. With V trimmed by 2 bases and J by 3 bases, 10 bases remained unmatched. The DNA for the CDR3 is TGTGCCAGCAGTTTAACCCCTTACGGGACAGGGGGCCCTAATGAAAAACTGTTTTTT. Protein: CASSLTPYGTGGPNEKLFF.

The chain links TRBV18 to TRBJ2-7, with 10 nucleotides matching TRBD2. The J segment lost 4 bases and the V segment lost 0 bases, leaving 6 bases of the junction unmatched. This CDR3 has 16 residues. CDR1 is KGHSH and CDR2 is LQKENI in the germline V gene. CDR3 coding DNA: TGTGCCAGCTCACCACCGAAGACTAGCGGGCTTTACGAGCAGTACTTC. Translated: CASSPPKTSGLYEQYF.